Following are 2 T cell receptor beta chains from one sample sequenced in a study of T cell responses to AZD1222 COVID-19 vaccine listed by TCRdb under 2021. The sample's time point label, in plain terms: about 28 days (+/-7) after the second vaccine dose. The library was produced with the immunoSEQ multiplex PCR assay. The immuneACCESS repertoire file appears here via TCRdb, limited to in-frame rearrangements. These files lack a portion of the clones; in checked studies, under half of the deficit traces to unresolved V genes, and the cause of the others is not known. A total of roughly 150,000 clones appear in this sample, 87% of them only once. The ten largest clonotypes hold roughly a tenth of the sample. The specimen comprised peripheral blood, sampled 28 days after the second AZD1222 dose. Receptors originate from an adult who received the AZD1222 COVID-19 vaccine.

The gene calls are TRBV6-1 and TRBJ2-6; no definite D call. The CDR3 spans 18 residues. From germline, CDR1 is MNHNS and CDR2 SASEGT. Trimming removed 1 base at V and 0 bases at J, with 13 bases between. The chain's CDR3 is CASSEDLPRHSGANVLTF. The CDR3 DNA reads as TGTGCCAGCAGTGAAGACCTCCCAAGGCACTCTGGGGCCAACGTCCTGACTTTC.

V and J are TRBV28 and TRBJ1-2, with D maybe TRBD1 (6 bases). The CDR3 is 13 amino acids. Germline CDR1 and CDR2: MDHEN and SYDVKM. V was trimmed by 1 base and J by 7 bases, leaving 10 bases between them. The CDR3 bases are TGTGCCAGCAGTTTATTCAGGGGTACTGGCTACACCTTC. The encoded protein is CASSLFRGTGYTF.